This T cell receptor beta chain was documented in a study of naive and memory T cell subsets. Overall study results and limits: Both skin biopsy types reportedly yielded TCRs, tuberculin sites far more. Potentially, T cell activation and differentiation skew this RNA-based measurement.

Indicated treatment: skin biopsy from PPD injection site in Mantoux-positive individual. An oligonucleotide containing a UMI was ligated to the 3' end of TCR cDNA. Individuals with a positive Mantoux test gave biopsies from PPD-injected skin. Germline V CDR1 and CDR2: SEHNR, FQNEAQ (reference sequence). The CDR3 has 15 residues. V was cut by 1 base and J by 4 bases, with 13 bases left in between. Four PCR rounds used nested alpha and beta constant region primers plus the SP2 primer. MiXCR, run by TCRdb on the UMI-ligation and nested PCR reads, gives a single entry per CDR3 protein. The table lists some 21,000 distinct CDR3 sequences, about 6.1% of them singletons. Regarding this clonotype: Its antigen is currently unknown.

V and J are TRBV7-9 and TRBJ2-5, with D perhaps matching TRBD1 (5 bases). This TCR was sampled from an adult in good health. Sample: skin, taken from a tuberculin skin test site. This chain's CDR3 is CASSLGQGAVETQYF. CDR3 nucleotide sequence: TGTGCCAGCAGCTTAGGCCAAGGGGCCGTAGAGACCCAGTACTTC.